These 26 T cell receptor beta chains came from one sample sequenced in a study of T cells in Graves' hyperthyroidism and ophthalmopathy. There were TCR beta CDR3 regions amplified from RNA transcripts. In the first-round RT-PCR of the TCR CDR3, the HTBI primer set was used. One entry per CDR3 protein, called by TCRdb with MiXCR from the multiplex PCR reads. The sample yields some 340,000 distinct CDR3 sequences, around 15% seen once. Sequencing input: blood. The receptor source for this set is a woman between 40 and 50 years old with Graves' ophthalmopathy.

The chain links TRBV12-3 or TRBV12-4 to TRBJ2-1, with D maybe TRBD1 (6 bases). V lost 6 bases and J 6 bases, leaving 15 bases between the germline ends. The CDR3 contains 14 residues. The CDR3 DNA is TGTGCCAGCAGACGCCAAGCACAGGGCAATGAGCAGTTCTTC. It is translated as CASRRQAQGNEQFF.

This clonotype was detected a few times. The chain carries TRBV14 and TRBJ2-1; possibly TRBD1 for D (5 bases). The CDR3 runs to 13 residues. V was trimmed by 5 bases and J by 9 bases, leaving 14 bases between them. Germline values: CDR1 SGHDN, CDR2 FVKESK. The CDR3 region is CASSFNAGPEQFF. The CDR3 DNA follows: TGTGCCAGCAGCTTCAATGCAGGGCCTGAGCAGTTCTTC. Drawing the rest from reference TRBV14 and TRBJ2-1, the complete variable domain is EAGVTQFPSHSVIEKGQTVTLRCDPISGHDNLYWYRRVMGKEIKFLLHFVKESKQDESGMPNNRFLAERTGGTYSTLKVQPAELEDSGVYFCASSFNAGPEQFFGPGTRLTVL.

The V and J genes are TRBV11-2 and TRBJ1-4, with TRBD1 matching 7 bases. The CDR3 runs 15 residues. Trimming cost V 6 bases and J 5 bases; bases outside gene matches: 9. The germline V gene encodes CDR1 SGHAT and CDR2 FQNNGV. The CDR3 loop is CASRPHLGQNEKLFF. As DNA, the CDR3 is TGTGCCAGCAGACCCCACTTGGGACAGAATGAAAAACTGTTTTTT.

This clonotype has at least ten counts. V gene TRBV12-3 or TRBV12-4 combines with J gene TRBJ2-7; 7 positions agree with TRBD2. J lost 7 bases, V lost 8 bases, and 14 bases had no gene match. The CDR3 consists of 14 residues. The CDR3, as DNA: TGTGCCAGCGGGGGGGGGGGAAGAAGGGGTGAGCAGTACTTC. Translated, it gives CASGGGGRRGEQYF.

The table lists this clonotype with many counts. The CDR3: CATGGLAEYNEQFF. The CDR3 DNA is TGTGCCACGGGAGGACTAGCGGAATACAATGAGCAGTTCTTC. The V call is TRBV6-1, the J call TRBJ2-1; 10 bases align to TRBD2. Losses at the gene ends were 10 bases for V and 4 bases for J; bases not matched to a gene: 7. Germline CDR1 is MNHNS and CDR2 is SASEGT. The CDR3 length is 14 residues.

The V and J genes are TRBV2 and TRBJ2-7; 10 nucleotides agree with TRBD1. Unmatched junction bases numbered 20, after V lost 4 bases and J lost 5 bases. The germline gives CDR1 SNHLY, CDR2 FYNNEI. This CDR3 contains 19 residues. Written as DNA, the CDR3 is TGTGCCAGCAGTGGTTCCCCTTTAAAAACCGGGACAGGGGCCCACGAGCAGTACTTC. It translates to CASSGSPLKTGTGAHEQYF.

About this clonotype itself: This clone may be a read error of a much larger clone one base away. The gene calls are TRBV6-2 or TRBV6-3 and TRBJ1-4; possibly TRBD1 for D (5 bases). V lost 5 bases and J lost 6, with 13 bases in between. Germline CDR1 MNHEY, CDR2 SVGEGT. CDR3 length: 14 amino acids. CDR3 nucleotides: TGTGCCAGCAGTGGTTGGGACGCATATGAAAAACTGTTTTTT. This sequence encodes CASSGWDAYEKLFF.

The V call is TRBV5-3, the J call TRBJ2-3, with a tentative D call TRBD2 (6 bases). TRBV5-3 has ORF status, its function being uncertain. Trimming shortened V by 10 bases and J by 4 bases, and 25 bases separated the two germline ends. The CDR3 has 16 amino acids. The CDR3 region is CAWSTAGGPLSDTQYF. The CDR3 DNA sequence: TGTGCCTGGTCAACCGCTGGAGGGCCGTTATCAGATACGCAGTATTTT.

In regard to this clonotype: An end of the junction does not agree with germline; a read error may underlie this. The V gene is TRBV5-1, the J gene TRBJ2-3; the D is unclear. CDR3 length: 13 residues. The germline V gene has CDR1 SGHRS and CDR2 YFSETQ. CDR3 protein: CAGSLGIGDTQYF. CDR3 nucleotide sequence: TGCGCCGGCAGCTTGGGGATAGGGGATACGCAGTATTTT.

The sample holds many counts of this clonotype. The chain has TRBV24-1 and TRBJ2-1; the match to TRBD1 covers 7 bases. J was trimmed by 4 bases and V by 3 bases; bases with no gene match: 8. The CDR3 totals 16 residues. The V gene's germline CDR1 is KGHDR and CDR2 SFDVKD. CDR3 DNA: TGTGCCACCAGTGATATCGGGACAGAAACGTACAATGAGCAGTTCTTC. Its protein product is CATSDIGTETYNEQFF.

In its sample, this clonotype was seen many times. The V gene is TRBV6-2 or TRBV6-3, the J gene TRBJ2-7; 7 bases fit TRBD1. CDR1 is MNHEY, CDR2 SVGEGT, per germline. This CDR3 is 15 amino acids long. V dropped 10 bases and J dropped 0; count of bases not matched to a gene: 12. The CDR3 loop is CAISQGPGGSYEQYF. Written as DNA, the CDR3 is TGTGCCATCTCACAAGGGCCAGGGGGCTCCTACGAGCAGTACTTC.

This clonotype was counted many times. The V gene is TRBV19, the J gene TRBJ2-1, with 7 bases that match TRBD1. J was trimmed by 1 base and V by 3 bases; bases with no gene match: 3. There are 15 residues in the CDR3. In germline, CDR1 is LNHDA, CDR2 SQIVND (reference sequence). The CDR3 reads CASSMRGQSYNEQFF. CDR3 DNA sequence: TGTGCCAGTAGTATGAGGGGACAGTCCTACAATGAGCAGTTCTTC.

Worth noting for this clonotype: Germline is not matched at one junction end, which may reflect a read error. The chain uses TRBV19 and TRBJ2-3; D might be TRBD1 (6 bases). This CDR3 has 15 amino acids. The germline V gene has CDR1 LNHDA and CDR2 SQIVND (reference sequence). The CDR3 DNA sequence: TGTGCCAGTAGTAACCCAGGGGTGTGGACAGATACGCAGTACTTT. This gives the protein CASSNPGVWTDTQYF.

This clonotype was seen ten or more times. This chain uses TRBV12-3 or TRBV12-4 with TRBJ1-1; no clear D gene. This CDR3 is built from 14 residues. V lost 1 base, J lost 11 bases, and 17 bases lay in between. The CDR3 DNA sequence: TGTGCCAGCAGTTTAGGGTTGGGTGGCAGTCGGGCTTTCTTT. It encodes CASSLGLGGSRAFF.

The CDR3 loop reads CASSVEAQPLPGEAFF. The DNA of the CDR3 is TGTGCCAGCAGCGTAGAGGCACAACCTCTCCCCGGTGAAGCTTTCTTT. The V and J genes are TRBV9 and TRBJ1-1; unclear D gene. CDR1 SGDLS and CDR2 YYNGEE come from the germline V gene. CDR3 length: 16 residues. Deletions cut 0 bases from V and 7 bases from J, with 19 bases between.

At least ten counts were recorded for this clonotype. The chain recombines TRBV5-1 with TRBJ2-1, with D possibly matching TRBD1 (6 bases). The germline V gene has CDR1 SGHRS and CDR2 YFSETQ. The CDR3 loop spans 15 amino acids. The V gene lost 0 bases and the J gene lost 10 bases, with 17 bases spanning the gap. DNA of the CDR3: TGCGCCAGCAGCTTGGCGGCTGGGGATGGACAGGAGCAGTTCTTC. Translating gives CASSLAAGDGQEQFF.

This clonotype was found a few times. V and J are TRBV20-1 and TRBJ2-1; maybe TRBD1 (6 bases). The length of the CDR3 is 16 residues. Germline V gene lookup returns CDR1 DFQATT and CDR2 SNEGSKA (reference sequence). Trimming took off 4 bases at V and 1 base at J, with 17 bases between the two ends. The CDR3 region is CSATSGVPASYNEQFF. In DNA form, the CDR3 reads TGCAGTGCTACCTCAGGGGTCCCGGCTTCCTACAATGAGCAGTTCTTC.

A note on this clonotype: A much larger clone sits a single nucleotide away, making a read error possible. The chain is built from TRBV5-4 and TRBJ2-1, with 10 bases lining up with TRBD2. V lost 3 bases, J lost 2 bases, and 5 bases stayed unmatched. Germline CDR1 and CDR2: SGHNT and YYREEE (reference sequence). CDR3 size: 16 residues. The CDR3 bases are TGTGCCAGCAGCTCGCCCGGGACTAGCGCCTACAATGAGCAGTTCTTC. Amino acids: CASSSPGTSAYNEQFF.

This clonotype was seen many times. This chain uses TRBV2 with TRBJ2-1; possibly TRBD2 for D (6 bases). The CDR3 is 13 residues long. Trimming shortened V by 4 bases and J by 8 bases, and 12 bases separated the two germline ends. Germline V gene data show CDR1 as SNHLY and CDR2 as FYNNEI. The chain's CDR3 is CASSAGEVDEQFF. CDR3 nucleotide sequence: TGTGCCAGCAGTGCGGGGGAAGTCGATGAGCAGTTCTTC. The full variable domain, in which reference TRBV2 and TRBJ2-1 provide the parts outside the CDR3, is EPEVTQTPSHQVTQMGQEVILRCVPISNHLYFYWYRQILGQKVEFLVSFYNNEISEKSEIFDDQFSVERPDGSNFTLKIRSTKLEDSAMYFCASSAGEVDEQFFGPGTRLTVL.

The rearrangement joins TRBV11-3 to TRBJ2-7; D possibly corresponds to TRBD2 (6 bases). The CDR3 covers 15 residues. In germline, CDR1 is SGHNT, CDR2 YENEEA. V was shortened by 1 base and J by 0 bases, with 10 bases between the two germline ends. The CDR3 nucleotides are TGTGCCAGCAGCTTAGGTCGGGGGAGCTCCTACGAGCAGTACTTC. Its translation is CASSLGRGSSYEQYF.

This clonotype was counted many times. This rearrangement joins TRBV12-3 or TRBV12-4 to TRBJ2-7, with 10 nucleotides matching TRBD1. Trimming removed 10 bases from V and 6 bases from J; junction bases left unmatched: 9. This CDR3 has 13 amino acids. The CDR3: CATRRDRGPEQYF. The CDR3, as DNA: TGTGCCACCCGGCGGGACAGGGGTCCCGAGCAGTACTTC.

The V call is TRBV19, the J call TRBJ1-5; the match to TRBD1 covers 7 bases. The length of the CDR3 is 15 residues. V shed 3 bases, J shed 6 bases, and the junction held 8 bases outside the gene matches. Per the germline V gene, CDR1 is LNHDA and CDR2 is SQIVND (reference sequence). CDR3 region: CASSIEGAQGQPQHF. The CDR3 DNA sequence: TGTGCCAGTAGTATCGAGGGGGCGCAGGGTCAGCCCCAGCATTTT.

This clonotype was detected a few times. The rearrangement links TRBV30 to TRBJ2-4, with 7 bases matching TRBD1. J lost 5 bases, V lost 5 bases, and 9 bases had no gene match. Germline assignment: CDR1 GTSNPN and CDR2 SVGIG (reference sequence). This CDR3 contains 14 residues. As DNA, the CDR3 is TGTGCCTGGGCGACAGGGTTAGGGGAAAACATTCAGTACTTC. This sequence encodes CAWATGLGENIQYF.

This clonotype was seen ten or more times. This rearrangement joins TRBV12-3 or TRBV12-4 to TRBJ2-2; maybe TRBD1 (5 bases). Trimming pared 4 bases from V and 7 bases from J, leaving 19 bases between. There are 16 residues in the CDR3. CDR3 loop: CASSSTRTSRNGELFF. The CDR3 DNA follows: TGTGCCAGCAGTTCCACAAGGACAAGTCGGAACGGGGAGCTGTTTTTT.

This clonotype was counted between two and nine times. The CDR3 loop reads CASSYSTGEETEKLFF. CDR3 nucleotide sequence: TGTGCCAGCAGTTACTCGACAGGGGAAGAGACTGAAAAACTGTTTTTT. This chain joins TRBV6-5 and TRBJ1-4, with 8 bases aligning to TRBD1. The V gene's germline CDR1 is MNHEY and CDR2 SVGAGI. The V and J ends lost 0 bases and 7 bases, in that order; junction bases with no gene match: 7. This CDR3 contains 16 residues.

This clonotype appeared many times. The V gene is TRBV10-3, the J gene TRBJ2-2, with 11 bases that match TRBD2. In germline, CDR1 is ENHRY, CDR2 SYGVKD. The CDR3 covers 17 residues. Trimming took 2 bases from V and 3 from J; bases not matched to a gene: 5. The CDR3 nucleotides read TGTGCCATCAGTGAGCGTAGCGGGAGGGACCACACCGGGGAGCTGTTTTTT. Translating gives CAISERSGRDHTGELFF.